This T cell receptor (beta chain) is from a study of OX40 agonist ivuxolimab in advanced cancers. The CDR3 loop spans 13 amino acids. The V end was cut by 6 bases, the J end by 2 bases, with 11 bases between. Germline V gives CDR1 MNHEY, CDR2 SVGAGI. This table comes from immunoSEQ multiplex PCR, and its TCRdb copy is limited to in-frame clones, with some not included. Among around 73,000 clones listed, 85% to 90% were seen once. The clonotype originates from an adult with an advanced solid tumor such as melanoma, head and neck, liver or kidney cancer. This specimen consisted of CD4+ or CD8+ T cells sorted from blood, obtained in a trial of the OX40 agonist ivuxolimab. This chain joins TRBV6-5 and TRBJ2-7; D possibly corresponds to TRBD2 (6 bases). The CDR3, as DNA: TGTGCCAGCAGGGACTACCTGCCCTACGAGCAGTACTTC. Translating gives CASRDYLPYEQYF.